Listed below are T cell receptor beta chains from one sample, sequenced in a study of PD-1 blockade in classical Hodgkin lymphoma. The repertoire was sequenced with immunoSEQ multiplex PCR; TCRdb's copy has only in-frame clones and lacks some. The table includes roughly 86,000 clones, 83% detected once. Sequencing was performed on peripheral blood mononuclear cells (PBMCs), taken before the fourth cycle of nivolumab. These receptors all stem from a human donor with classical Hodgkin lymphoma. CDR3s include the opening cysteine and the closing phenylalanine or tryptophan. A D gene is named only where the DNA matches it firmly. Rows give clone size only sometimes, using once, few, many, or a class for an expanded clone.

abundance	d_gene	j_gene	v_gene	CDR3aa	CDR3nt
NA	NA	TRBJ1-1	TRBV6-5	CASSYGGAGEAFF	TGTGCCAGCAGTTACGGGGGGGCAGGTGAAGCTTTCTTT
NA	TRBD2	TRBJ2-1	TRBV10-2	CASSDIAGYNEQFF	TGCGCCAGCAGTGATATAGCGGGGTACAATGAGCAGTTCTTC
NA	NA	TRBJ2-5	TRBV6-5	CASSPPGGETQYF	TGTGCCAGCAGTCCCCCTGGGGGGGAGACCCAGTACTTC
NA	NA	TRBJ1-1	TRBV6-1	CASRLTGNTEAFF	TGTGCCAGCAGACTGACAGGGAACACTGAAGCTTTCTTT
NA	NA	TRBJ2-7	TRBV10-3	CAISESNPGEQYF	TGTGCCATCAGTGAGTCGAACCCGGGGGAGCAGTACTTC
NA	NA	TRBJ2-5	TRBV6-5	CASSYVGGGGETQYF	TGTGCCAGCAGTTATGTCGGTGGCGGAGGGGAGACCCAGTACTTC
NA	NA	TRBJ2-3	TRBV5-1	CASSLATGTVELYF	TGCGCCAGCAGCTTGGCCACCGGGACGGTGGAATTGTATTTT
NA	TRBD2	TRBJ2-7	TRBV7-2	CASSSRASGRPLYEQYF	TGTGCCAGCAGCTCAAGGGCTAGCGGGAGACCTCTCTACGAGCAGTACTTC
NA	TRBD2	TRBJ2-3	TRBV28	CASDRAGPSTDTQYF	TGTGCCAGCGACCGAGCGGGACCTAGCACAGATACGCAGTATTTT
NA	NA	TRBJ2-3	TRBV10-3	CATTRGGSLDTQYF	TGTGCCACCACCCGCGGAGGTTCCCTGGATACGCAGTATTTT
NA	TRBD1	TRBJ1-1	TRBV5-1	CASSLQGAQAEAFF	TGCGCCAGCAGCTTGCAGGGGGCCCAGGCTGAAGCTTTCTTT
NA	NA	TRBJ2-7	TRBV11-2	CASSLWRGTSYEQYF	TGTGCCAGCAGCTTATGGCGCGGGACATCCTACGAGCAGTACTTC
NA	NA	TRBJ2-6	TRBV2	CASSLQQSWGANVLTF	TGTGCCAGCAGCCTACAACAATCCTGGGGGGCCAACGTCCTGACTTTC
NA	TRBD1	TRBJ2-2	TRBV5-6	CASSLAGTGPTLGELFF	TGTGCCAGCAGCTTGGCTGGGACAGGGCCTACCCTCGGGGAGCTGTTTTTT
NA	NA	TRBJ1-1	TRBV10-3	CATRLNTEAFF	TGTGCCACGAGGCTGAACACTGAAGCTTTCTTT
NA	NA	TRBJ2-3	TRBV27	CASSTPRGGRPTDTQYF	TGTGCCAGCAGTACCCCCAGGGGCGGACGACCCACGGATACGCAGTATTTT
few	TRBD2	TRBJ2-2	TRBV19	CASKPSGNTGELFF	TGTGCCAGTAAACCTAGCGGTAACACCGGGGAGCTGTTTTTT
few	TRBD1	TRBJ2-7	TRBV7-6	CASSLGTGGIYEQYF	TGTGCCAGCAGCCTAGGGACAGGGGGCATCTACGAGCAGTACTTC